This T cell receptor (beta chain) was identified during a study of T cells in Graves' hyperthyroidism and ophthalmopathy. The ends lost 7 bases at V and 5 bases at J; junction bases unmatched: 8. The CDR3 is 14 residues long. Amplification yielded TCR beta CDR3 regions, with RNA transcripts as the source. TCR CDR3 regions were first amplified by RT-PCR with HTBI primers. TCRdb analysed the multiplex PCR reads with MiXCR anew, one entry per CDR3 protein. Of some 350,000 distinct CDR3 sequences detected, about 18% appear once; the ten largest clones hold about 3.7%. Whole-study findings and limits: Ophthalmopathy, which appeared later, was predicted by the model a median 6.5 months before onset.

Turning to this clonotype: What it binds is unknown.

The source material was blood. The TCR comes from a woman aged 18-29 years with Graves' hyperthyroidism. The rearrangement links TRBV12-3 or TRBV12-4 to TRBJ2-5; 9 bases are shared with TRBD2. The CDR3 sequence is CASTPAGGGETQYF. CDR3 coding DNA: TGTGCCAGCACCCCCGCGGGAGGGGGGGAGACCCAGTACTTC.